Below, 5 T cell receptor beta chains from the same sample are listed, as sequenced in a study of shared clonotypes between healthy human individuals. TCRdb's copy holds only in-frame clones and misses some; the assay was immunoSEQ multiplex PCR. The data show a few hundred thousand clones, with roughly four fifths seen just once and more than 10% held by the top ten. Sequencing used PBMCs. The source of these receptors is a woman in her thirties or forties in good health. Some clones in this sample may be carry-over from other donors' samples.

The chain is built from TRBV5-1 and TRBJ2-5; 13 bases are a match to TRBD2. The CDR3 runs 17 residues. V lost 4 bases to trimming and J lost 2 bases; unmatched junction nucleotides: 8. CDR1 SGHRS and CDR2 YFSETQ come from the germline V gene. The CDR3 loop reads CASSPGGTSGMQETQYF. CDR3 nucleotide sequence: TGCGCCAGCAGCCCTGGAGGGACTAGCGGGATGCAAGAGACCCAGTACTTC. Filled out from reference TRBV5-1 and TRBJ2-5, the complete variable domain reads KAGVTQTPRYLIKTRGQQVTLSCSPISGHRSVSWYQQTPGQGLQFLFEYFSETQRNKGNFPGRFSGRQFSNSRSEMNVSTLELGDSALYLCASSPGGTSGMQETQYFGPGTRLLVL.

The chain uses TRBV2 and TRBJ2-7; a weak D match, TRBD2 (6 bases). CDR1 SNHLY and CDR2 FYNNEI come from the germline V gene. This CDR3 is built from 14 residues. V dropped 10 bases and J dropped 2 bases, with 18 bases sitting between them. The CDR3 DNA reads TGTGCCACCAAATCCACTAGCAGTACCTACGAGCAGTACTTC. Its protein is CATKSTSSTYEQYF.

The CDR3 bases are TGTGCCAGCAGCTTGGTGGCAGAAGGATACAATGAGCAGTTCTTC. Its translation is CASSLVAEGYNEQFF. The V gene is TRBV5-4, the J gene TRBJ2-1; unclear D gene. Germline CDR1 reads SGHNT; CDR2 reads YYREEE (reference sequence). CDR3 size: 15 residues. Deletions cut 0 bases from V and 4 bases from J, with 11 bases between.

The V and J genes are TRBV6-6 and TRBJ1-3; D gene ambiguous. The CDR3 runs 15 residues. Trimming removed 6 bases at V and 0 bases at J, with 12 bases between. CDR1 is MNHNY, CDR2 SVGAGI, per germline (reference sequence). The CDR3 here is CASRAKPSSGNTIYF. Here the CDR3 DNA reads TGTGCCAGCAGAGCCAAGCCGTCCTCTGGAAACACCATATATTTT.

The V call is TRBV6-1, the J call TRBJ2-3; 13 nucleotides agree with TRBD2. Germline-derived CDR1 and CDR2 are MNHNS and SASEGT. V trimming: 4 bases; J trimming: 6 bases; junction bases outside the gene matches: 13. The CDR3 is 18 residues long. CDR3 loop: CASSGGTSGIGAADTQYF. DNA of the CDR3: TGTGCCAGCAGTGGCGGGACTAGCGGGATAGGCGCGGCCGATACGCAGTATTTT.